A selection of T cell receptor beta chains follows, all from one sample in a study of blood T cell repertoires in COVID-19. Clones were read by immunoSEQ multiplex PCR, and TCRdb kept only the in-frame ones, dropping some. The table records roughly 200,000 clones, around 89% of them present only once. Material: PBMCs or T cells enriched from blood (not recorded which). The receptors were sampled from a man aged 30 to 45 who had recovered from COVID-19. Each CDR3 is given with its conserved first and last residue. D genes are given only for firm matches. The size field is filled for only some rows; it gives once, few, many or a size class.

V: TRBV7-2; J: TRBJ1-6; size: -; D: -; DNA: TGTGCCAGCAGTGAAGTAGAAAATTCACCCCTCCACTTT; CDR3: CASSEVENSPLHF
V: TRBV21-1; J: TRBJ2-7; size: few; D: -; DNA: TGTGCCAGCAGCAATGTGGACATCGGGACTAGCGGGAATTACGAGCAGTACTTC; CDR3: CASSNVDIGTSGNYEQYF
V: TRBV25-1; J: TRBJ2-1; size: -; D: TRBD1; DNA: TGTGCCAGCAGTGGAGGACAGGCGCACTCCTACAATGAGCAGTTCTTC; CDR3: CASSGGQAHSYNEQFF
V: TRBV21-1; J: TRBJ1-1; size: -; D: -; DNA: TGTGCCACCTTCCCGGGACAGAACACTGAAGCTTTCTTT; CDR3: CATFPGQNTEAFF
V: TRBV11-2; J: TRBJ2-7; size: many; D: -; DNA: TGTGCCAGCAGCTTAGAGGACTTAATCTACGAGCAGTACTTC; CDR3: CASSLEDLIYEQYF
V: TRBV5-6; J: TRBJ2-7; size: -; D: -; DNA: TGTGCCAGCAGTCAAGACAGGTCTCACGAGCAGTACTTC; CDR3: CASSQDRSHEQYF
V: TRBV11-1; J: TRBJ1-2; size: -; D: TRBD1; DNA: TGTGCCAGCAGCTTAGACAGGGGCGATGGCTACACCTTC; CDR3: CASSLDRGDGYTF
V: TRBV5-5; J: TRBJ2-7; size: -; D: TRBD1; DNA: TGTGCCAGCAGCTTGCAGGGGGTAGGGGAGCAGTACTTC; CDR3: CASSLQGVGEQYF
V: TRBV29-1; J: TRBJ2-1; size: -; D: TRBD2; DNA: TGCAGCGTTGGGACTAGCGGGAGTAATGAGCAGTTCTTC; CDR3: CSVGTSGSNEQFF
V: TRBV29-1; J: TRBJ1-2; size: -; D: -; DNA: TGCAGCGTTATCTTTAACTATGGCTACACCTTC; CDR3: CSVIFNYGYTF
V: TRBV5-4; J: TRBJ1-2; size: -; D: TRBD1; DNA: TGTGCCAGCAGCTTGGCCACAGGGACAGTATATGGCTACACCTTC; CDR3: CASSLATGTVYGYTF
V: TRBV13; J: TRBJ1-6; size: -; D: TRBD1; DNA: TGTGCCAGCAGCACCGGGACAGGTGGCTATAATTCACCCCTCCACTTT; CDR3: CASSTGTGGYNSPLHF
V: TRBV6-5; J: TRBJ2-1; size: -; D: -; DNA: TGTGCCAGCAGTTTAGGACTTGAGCAGTTCTTC; CDR3: CASSLGLEQFF
V: TRBV19; J: TRBJ2-1; size: -; D: -; DNA: TGTGCCAGTAGTTTGGGCGGGGGCCTCTACAATGAGCAGTTCTTC; CDR3: CASSLGGGLYNEQFF
V: TRBV28; J: TRBJ1-5; size: -; D: TRBD1; DNA: TGTGCCAGCAGTTCCCTCCGGACAGGGGGCAATCAGCCCCAGCATTTT; CDR3: CASSSLRTGGNQPQHF
V: TRBV28; J: TRBJ1-6; size: -; D: -; DNA: TGTGCCAGCAGTTTCGACAGCCAGACTCCCCTCCACTTT; CDR3: CASSFDSQTPLHF
V: TRBV14; J: TRBJ1-2; size: -; D: TRBD1; DNA: TGTGCCAGCAGCCCGGACAGGGGGAGGGACTATGGCTACACCTTC; CDR3: CASSPDRGRDYGYTF
V: TRBV28; J: TRBJ2-1; size: -; D: -; DNA: TGTGCCAGCAGTTTCTCGGGTGAGCAGTTCTTC; CDR3: CASSFSGEQFF
V: TRBV6-5; J: TRBJ1-5; size: -; D: TRBD1; DNA: TGTGCCAGCAGCCCGGGACAGGGTTTAGCTCAGCCCCAGCATTTT; CDR3: CASSPGQGLAQPQHF
V: TRBV2; J: TRBJ2-4; size: -; D: -; DNA: TGTGCCAGCAGTGACGGACGCGGGGAGGACATTCAGTACTTC; CDR3: CASSDGRGEDIQYF
V: TRBV11-2; J: TRBJ2-1; size: -; D: TRBD2; DNA: TGTGCCAGCAGCGGGGGCAGAGGGTGGGCTAGCGGGAGGTATGAGCAGTTCTTC; CDR3: CASSGGRGWASGRYEQFF
V: TRBV5-1; J: TRBJ2-1; size: -; D: -; DNA: TGCGCCAGCAGGGGACTTGACAATGAGCAGTTCTTC; CDR3: CASRGLDNEQFF
V: TRBV5-1; J: TRBJ2-1; size: -; D: TRBD1; DNA: TGCGCCAGCAGCCCCGGGACAGGAGGATACAATGAGCAGTTCTTC; CDR3: CASSPGTGGYNEQFF
V: TRBV5-1; J: TRBJ2-1; size: -; D: TRBD2; DNA: TGCGCCAGCAGCTCGGGACTAGCACACAATGAGCAGTTCTTC; CDR3: CASSSGLAHNEQFF
V: TRBV19; J: TRBJ1-1; size: -; D: -; DNA: TGTGCCAGTAGTTATGAGGGATTCGGCGCTTTCTTT; CDR3: CASSYEGFGAFF
V: TRBV28; J: TRBJ1-2; size: -; D: TRBD1; DNA: TGTGCCAGCAGTCCACAGGGGAGAGCTAACTATGGCTACACCTTC; CDR3: CASSPQGRANYGYTF
V: TRBV9; J: TRBJ2-2; size: -; D: -; DNA: TGTGCCAGCAGCGTAACGACTAGTAGTTTGACCGGGGAGCTGTTTTTT; CDR3: CASSVTTSSLTGELFF
V: TRBV5-1; J: TRBJ2-4; size: -; D: TRBD1; DNA: TGCGCCAGCAGCTTGGGGACAGGGCCTTTAGCCAAAAACATTCAGTACTTC; CDR3: CASSLGTGPLAKNIQYF
V: TRBV28; J: TRBJ2-1; size: -; D: TRBD2; DNA: TGTGCCAGCAGTTTACGGAGGACTAGCGGGAGGGCGTACAATGAGCAGTTCTTC; CDR3: CASSLRRTSGRAYNEQFF
V: TRBV6-5; J: TRBJ2-7; size: -; D: TRBD1; DNA: TGTGCCAGCAGCGCAGAGACAGGGTCTGCTTACGAGCAGTACTTC; CDR3: CASSAETGSAYEQYF
V: TRBV21-1; J: TRBJ2-3; size: -; D: -; DNA: TGTGCCAGCAGCAAAAGGGCTAGCGGGAGGGCTACTAGCACAGATACGCAGTATTTT; CDR3: CASSKRASGRATSTDTQYF
V: TRBV6-2/TRBV6-3; J: TRBJ2-7; size: once; D: TRBD2; DNA: TGTGCCAGCAGTCCACCTAGCGGAACCTACGAGCAGTACTTC; CDR3: CASSPPSGTYEQYF
V: TRBV5-4; J: TRBJ2-3; size: -; D: -; DNA: TGTGCCAGCAGCTTGGGTCTCCGAGACAGGTACACAGATACGCAGTATTTT; CDR3: CASSLGLRDRYTDTQYF
V: TRBV15; J: TRBJ2-5; size: -; D: -; DNA: TGTGCCACCAGGGGGGGAGGTAACCAAGAGACCCAGTACTTC; CDR3: CATRGGGNQETQYF
V: TRBV5-1; J: TRBJ1-2; size: -; D: -; DNA: TGCGCCAGCAGCTCTACAGGGAACTATGGCTACACCTTC; CDR3: CASSSTGNYGYTF
V: TRBV27; J: TRBJ2-3; size: -; D: TRBD2; DNA: TGTGCCAGCAGTTCCGGACTAGCGGGAGGGATTGACGCAGATACGCAGTATTTT; CDR3: CASSSGLAGGIDADTQYF
V: TRBV11-2; J: TRBJ1-2; size: -; D: TRBD1; DNA: TGTGCCAGCAGCCCTCGGACAGGTCCTGACTATGGCTACACCTTC; CDR3: CASSPRTGPDYGYTF
V: TRBV18; J: TRBJ2-4; size: -; D: -; DNA: TGTGCCAGCTCACCCACTGCGGGGATTGGTAACATTCAGTACTTC; CDR3: CASSPTAGIGNIQYF
V: TRBV29-1; J: TRBJ1-3; size: -; D: -; DNA: TGCAGCGTTGAATTCGGGTTAGGAAACACCATATATTTT; CDR3: CSVEFGLGNTIYF
V: TRBV27; J: TRBJ1-2; size: once; D: TRBD1; DNA: TGTGCCAGCAGGACTACAGGGGGCGTCTATGGCTACACCTTC; CDR3: CASRTTGGVYGYTF
V: TRBV6-2/TRBV6-3; J: TRBJ2-1; size: once; D: TRBD2; DNA: TGTGCCAGCAGTTACTTCGGGAGGGCCCATGAGCAGTTCTTC; CDR3: CASSYFGRAHEQFF
V: TRBV27; J: TRBJ2-7; size: -; D: TRBD1; DNA: TGTGCCAGCAGTTCCGGGACAGGGGGCTATGAGCAGTACTTC; CDR3: CASSSGTGGYEQYF
V: TRBV7-6; J: TRBJ2-3; size: -; D: -; DNA: TGTGCCAGCAGCCCCCGAGCCCAACCTAGCACAGATACGCAGTATTTT; CDR3: CASSPRAQPSTDTQYF
V: TRBV7-2; J: TRBJ2-3; size: -; D: TRBD2; DNA: TGTGCCAGCAGCTCTTCGATACGGACTAGCGGGGCAGATACGCAGTATTTT; CDR3: CASSSSIRTSGADTQYF
V: TRBV6-2/TRBV6-3; J: TRBJ1-1; size: -; D: -; DNA: TGTGCCAGCAGTTTGACACAGACTGAAGCTTTCTTT; CDR3: CASSLTQTEAFF
V: TRBV4-3; J: TRBJ2-1; size: -; D: TRBD1; DNA: TGCGCCAGCAGCCAAGTCAGGGGGCGAGAGCAGTTCTTC; CDR3: CASSQVRGREQFF
V: TRBV11-3; J: TRBJ2-3; size: -; D: TRBD1; DNA: TGTGCCAGCAGCTCCGGACAGGGGAGCACAGATACGCAGTATTTT; CDR3: CASSSGQGSTDTQYF
V: TRBV7-6; J: TRBJ2-7; size: once; D: -; DNA: TGTGCCAGCAGCTCCCCCTTTAGGGGGATTTACGAGCAGTACTTC; CDR3: CASSSPFRGIYEQYF
V: TRBV7-8; J: TRBJ2-1; size: -; D: TRBD2; DNA: TGTGCCAGCAGCAACAGCGGGAGGGCCGGGCAGTTCTTC; CDR3: CASSNSGRAGQFF
V: TRBV6-2/TRBV6-3; J: TRBJ1-1; size: -; D: TRBD1; DNA: TGTGCCAGCAGCCAGACAGGGGGAGACACTGAAGCTTTCTTT; CDR3: CASSQTGGDTEAFF
V: TRBV9; J: TRBJ1-1; size: -; D: -; DNA: TGTGCCAGCAGCGTAGAGGAGCGAGCGGGCTCTGAAGCTTTCTTT; CDR3: CASSVEERAGSEAFF
V: TRBV4-1; J: TRBJ2-7; size: -; D: -; DNA: TGCGCCAGCAGCCAAGGTCGGGGGAGGTACGAGCAGTACTTC; CDR3: CASSQGRGRYEQYF
V: TRBV19; J: TRBJ1-5; size: -; D: -; DNA: TGTGCCAGTAGGCAACAGGGAAATCAGCCCCAGCATTTT; CDR3: CASRQQGNQPQHF
V: TRBV19; J: TRBJ1-2; size: -; D: -; DNA: TGTGCCAGTAGCCCCAGGGGCCAGAGCGGCTACACCTTC; CDR3: CASSPRGQSGYTF
V: TRBV27; J: TRBJ1-5; size: -; D: -; DNA: TGTGCCAGCAGTTCGGCCGGGACATCCACCGATCAGCCCCAGCATTTT; CDR3: CASSSAGTSTDQPQHF